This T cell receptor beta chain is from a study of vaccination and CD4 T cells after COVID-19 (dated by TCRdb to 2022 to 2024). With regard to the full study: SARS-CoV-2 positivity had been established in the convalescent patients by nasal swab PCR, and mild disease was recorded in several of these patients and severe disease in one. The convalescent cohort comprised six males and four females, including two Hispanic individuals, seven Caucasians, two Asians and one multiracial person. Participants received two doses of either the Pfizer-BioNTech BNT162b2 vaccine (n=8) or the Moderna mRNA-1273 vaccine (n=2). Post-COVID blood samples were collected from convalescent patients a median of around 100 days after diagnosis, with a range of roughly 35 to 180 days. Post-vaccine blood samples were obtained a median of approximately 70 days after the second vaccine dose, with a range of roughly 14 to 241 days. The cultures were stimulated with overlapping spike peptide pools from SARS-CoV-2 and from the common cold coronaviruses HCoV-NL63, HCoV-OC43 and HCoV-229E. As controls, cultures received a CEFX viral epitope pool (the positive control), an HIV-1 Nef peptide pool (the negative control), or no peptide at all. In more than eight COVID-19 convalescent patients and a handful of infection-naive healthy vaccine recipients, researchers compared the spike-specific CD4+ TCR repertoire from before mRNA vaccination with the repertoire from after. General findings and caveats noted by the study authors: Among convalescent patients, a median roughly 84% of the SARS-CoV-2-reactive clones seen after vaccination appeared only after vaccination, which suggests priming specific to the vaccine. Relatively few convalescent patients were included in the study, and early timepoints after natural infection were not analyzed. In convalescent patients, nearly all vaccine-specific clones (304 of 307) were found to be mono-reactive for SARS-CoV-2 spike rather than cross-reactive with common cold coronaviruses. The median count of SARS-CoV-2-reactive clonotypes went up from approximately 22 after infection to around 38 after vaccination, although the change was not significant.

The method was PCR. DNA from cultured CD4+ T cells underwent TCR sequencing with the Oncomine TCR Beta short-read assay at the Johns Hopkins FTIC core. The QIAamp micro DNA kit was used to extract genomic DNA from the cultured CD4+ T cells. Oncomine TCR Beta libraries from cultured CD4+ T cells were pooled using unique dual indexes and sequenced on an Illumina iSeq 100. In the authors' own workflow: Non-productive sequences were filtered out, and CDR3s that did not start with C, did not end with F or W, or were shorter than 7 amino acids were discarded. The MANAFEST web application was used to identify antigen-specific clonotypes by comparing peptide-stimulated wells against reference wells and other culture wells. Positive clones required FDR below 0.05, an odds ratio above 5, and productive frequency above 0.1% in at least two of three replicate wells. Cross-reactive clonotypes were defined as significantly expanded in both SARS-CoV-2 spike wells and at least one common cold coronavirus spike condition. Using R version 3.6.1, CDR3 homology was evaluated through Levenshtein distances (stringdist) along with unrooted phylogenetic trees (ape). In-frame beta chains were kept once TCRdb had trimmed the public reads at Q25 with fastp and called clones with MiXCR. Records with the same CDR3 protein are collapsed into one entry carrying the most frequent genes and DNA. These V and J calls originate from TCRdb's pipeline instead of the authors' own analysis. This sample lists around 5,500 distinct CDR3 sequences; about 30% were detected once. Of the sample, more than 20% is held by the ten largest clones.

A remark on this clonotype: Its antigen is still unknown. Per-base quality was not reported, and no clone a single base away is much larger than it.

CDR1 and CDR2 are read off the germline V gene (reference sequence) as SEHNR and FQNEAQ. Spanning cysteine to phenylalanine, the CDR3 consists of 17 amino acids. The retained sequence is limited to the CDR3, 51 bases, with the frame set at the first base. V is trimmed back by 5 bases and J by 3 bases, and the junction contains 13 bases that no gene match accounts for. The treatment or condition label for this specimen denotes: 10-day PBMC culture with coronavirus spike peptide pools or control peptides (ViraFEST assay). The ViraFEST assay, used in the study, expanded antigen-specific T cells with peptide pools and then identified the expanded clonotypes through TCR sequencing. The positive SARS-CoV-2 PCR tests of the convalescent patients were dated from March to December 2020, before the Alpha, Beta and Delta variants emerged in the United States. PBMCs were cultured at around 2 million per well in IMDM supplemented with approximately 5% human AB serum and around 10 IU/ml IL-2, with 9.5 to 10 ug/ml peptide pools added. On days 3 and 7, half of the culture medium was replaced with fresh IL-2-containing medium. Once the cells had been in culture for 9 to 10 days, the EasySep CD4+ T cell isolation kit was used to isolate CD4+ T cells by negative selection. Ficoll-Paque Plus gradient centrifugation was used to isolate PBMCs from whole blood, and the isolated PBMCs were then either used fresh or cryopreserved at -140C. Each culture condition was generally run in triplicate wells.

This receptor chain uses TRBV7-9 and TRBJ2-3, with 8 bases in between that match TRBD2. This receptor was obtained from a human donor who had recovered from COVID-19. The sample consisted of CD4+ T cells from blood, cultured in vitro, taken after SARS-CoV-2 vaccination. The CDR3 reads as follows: CASSPYGGARSTDTQYF. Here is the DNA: TGTGCCAGCAGCCCCTACGGGGGGGCCCGGAGTACAGATACGCAGTATTTT.